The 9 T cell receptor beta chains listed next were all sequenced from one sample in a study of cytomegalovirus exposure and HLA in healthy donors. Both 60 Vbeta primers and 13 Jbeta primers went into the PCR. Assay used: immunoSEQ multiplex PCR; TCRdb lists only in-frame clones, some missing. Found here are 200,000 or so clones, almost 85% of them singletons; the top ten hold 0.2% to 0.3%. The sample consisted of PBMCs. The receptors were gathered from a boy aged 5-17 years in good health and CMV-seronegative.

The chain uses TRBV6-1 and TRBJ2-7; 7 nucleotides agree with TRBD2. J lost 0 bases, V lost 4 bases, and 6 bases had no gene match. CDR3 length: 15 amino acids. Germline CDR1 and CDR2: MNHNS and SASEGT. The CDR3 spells CASSVGGVGSYEQYF. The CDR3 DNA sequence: TGTGCCAGCAGTGTGGGGGGGGTCGGCTCCTACGAGCAGTACTTC.

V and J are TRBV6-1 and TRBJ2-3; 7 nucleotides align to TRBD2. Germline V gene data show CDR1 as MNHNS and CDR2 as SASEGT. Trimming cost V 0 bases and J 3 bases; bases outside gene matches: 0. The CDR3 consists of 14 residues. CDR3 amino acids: CASSEARGTDTQYF. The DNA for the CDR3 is TGTGCCAGCAGTGAAGCGCGGGGGACAGATACGCAGTATTTT.

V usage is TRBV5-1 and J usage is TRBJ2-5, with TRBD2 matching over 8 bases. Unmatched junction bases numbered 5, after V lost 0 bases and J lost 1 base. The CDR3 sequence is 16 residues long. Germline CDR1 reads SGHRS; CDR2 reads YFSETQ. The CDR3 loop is CASSLVRGGPQETQYF. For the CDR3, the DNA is TGCGCCAGCAGCTTGGTCCGGGGGGGCCCCCAAGAGACCCAGTACTTC.

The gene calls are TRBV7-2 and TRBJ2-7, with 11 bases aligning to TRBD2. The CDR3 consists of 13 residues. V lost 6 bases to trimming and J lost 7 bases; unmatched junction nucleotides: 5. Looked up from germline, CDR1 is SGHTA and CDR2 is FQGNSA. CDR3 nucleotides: TGTGCCAGCAGTCCTAGCGGGGGGTGGGAGCAGTACTTC. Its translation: CASSPSGGWEQYF.

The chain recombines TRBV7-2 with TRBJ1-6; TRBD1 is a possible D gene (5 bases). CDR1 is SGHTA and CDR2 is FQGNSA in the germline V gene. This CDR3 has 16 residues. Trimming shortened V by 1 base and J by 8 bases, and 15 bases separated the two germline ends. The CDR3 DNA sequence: TGTGCCAGCAGCTTAGGGGTAGGGCAGGGCTATTCACCCCTCCACTTT. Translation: CASSLGVGQGYSPLHF.

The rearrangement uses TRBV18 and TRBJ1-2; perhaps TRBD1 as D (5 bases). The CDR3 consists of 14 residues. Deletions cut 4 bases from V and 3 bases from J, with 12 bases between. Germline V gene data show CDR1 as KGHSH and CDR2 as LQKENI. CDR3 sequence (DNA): TGTGCCAGCTCACACGGACGGACACACTATGGCTACACCTTC. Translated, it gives CASSHGRTHYGYTF.

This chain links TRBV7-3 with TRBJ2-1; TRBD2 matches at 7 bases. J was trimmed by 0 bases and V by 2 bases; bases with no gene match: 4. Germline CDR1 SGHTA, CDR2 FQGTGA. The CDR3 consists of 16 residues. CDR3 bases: TGTGCCAGCAGCTTATTAGGCGGGAGCTCCTACAATGAGCAGTTCTTC. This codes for CASSLLGGSSYNEQFF.

CDR3 residues: CATEQGPNQPQHF. CDR3 nucleotide sequence: TGTGCCACCGAACAGGGCCCCAATCAGCCCCAGCATTTT. This chain joins TRBV19 and TRBJ1-5, with D perhaps TRBD1 (6 bases). Germline loops: CDR1 LNHDA, CDR2 SQIVND (reference sequence). Trimming left V 10 bases short and J 3 bases short, with 13 bases between. The CDR3 length is 13 residues.

CDR3 region: CSVDGPGQGVYEQYF. In DNA form, the CDR3 reads TGCAGCGTTGATGGCCCGGGACAGGGAGTCTACGAGCAGTACTTC. J is TRBJ2-7 and V is TRBV29-1; 9 nucleotides match TRBD1. Germline CDR1 SQVTM, CDR2 ANQGSEA. J lost 3 bases, V lost 3 bases, and 9 bases had no gene match. The CDR3 covers 15 residues.